Below are 17 T cell receptor beta chains sequenced from a single sample in a study of T cell responses to AZD1222 COVID-19 vaccine (dated by TCRdb to about 2021). Taken with the paper, the label for time point translates to: about 28 days (+/-7) after the second vaccine dose. The library came from the immunoSEQ multiplex PCR assay. The source is immuneACCESS, and TCRdb retained only in-frame sequences with V and J called. Part of the clones is not carried over; for the studies checked, unresolved V genes explain less than half of this, and the remainder is unexplained. The sample table contains roughly 150,000 clones; only one count was recorded for about nine tenths of them. The ten largest clones represent roughly 3.4% of the sample. Material: peripheral blood, obtained 28 days after the second AZD1222 dose. The receptors were gathered from an adult who received the AZD1222 COVID-19 vaccine.

The CDR3 sequence: CASSIAGYTDTQYF. In DNA, the CDR3 is TGTGCCAGCAGCATAGCGGGGTACACAGATACGCAGTATTTT. The chain links TRBV16 to TRBJ2-3; 8 bases agree with TRBD2. Germline V lookup: CDR1 KGHSY, CDR2 FQNENV. This CDR3 is 14 amino acids long. Unmatched junction bases numbered 3, after V lost 5 bases and J lost 2 bases.

V gene TRBV5-6 combines with J gene TRBJ1-2, with 9 nucleotides matching TRBD1. Germline V gene lookup returns CDR1 SGHDT and CDR2 YYEEEE. Losses at the gene ends were 4 bases for V and 4 bases for J; bases not matched to a gene: 8. This CDR3 comprises 15 residues. For the CDR3, the DNA is TGTGCCAGCAGCGATTTACAGGGGGCCGGCTATGGCTACACCTTC. Protein: CASSDLQGAGYGYTF.

The chain recombines TRBV9 with TRBJ2-3; tentative D call: TRBD2 (6 bases). CDR1 is SGDLS, CDR2 YYNGEE, per germline. The CDR3 has 16 residues. Between the trimmed V and J ends, which lost 4 bases and 0 bases, there was a span of 15 bases. This chain's CDR3 is CASSLGSSGSTDTQYF. DNA of the CDR3: TGTGCCAGCAGCCTCGGGTCAAGCGGGAGCACAGATACGCAGTATTTT.

The V call is TRBV28, the J call TRBJ1-2; no definite D call. Trimming stripped 6 bases from V and 8 bases from J, with 16 bases between. The CDR3 is 13 amino acids. The germline V gene has CDR1 MDHEN and CDR2 SYDVKM. The CDR3 DNA sequence: TGTGCCAGCAGCTCCGACACGGTGGGGGGCTACACCTTC. Its translation: CASSSDTVGGYTF.

The CDR3 region is CASSLAGRGAYNEQFF. CDR3 DNA sequence: TGTGCCAGCAGCTTAGCGGGCAGGGGTGCCTACAATGAGCAGTTCTTC. V and J are TRBV7-2 and TRBJ2-1; a possible D gene is TRBD1 (6 bases). V was pared by 0 bases and J by 2 bases, with 11 bases between. Germline V lookup: CDR1 SGHTA, CDR2 FQGNSA. The CDR3 has 16 residues.

The chain links TRBV9 to TRBJ2-7; either TRBD1 or TRBD2 may supply D (5 bases each). With 3 bases removed from V and 2 bases from J, the gap between germline ends came to 12 bases. The V gene's germline CDR1 is SGDLS and CDR2 YYNGEE. CDR3 length: 14 residues. The CDR3: CASSARDGPYEQYF. For the CDR3, the DNA is TGTGCCAGCAGCGCCCGGGACGGTCCCTACGAGCAGTACTTC.

This chain connects TRBV2 to TRBJ1-5; D remains ambiguous. Germline-derived CDR1 and CDR2 are SNHLY and FYNNEI. The germline V and J ends were trimmed by 1 base and 6 bases, with 7 bases remaining between them. The CDR3 totals 13 residues. CDR3 region: CASSEEMGQPQHF. In DNA form, the CDR3 reads TGTGCCAGCAGTGAAGAGATGGGTCAGCCCCAGCATTTT. Together with reference TRBV2 and TRBJ1-5, the CDR3 gives the full variable domain: EPEVTQTPSHQVTQMGQEVILRCVPISNHLYFYWYRQILGQKVEFLVSFYNNEISEKSEIFDDQFSVERPDGSNFTLKIRSTKLEDSAMYFCASSEEMGQPQHFGDGTRLSIL.

The CDR3, as DNA: TGCGCCAGCAGGCCGGGACAGGGGAACTACGAGCAGTACTTC. Protein product: CASRPGQGNYEQYF. This chain links TRBV10-2 with TRBJ2-7; 10 bases map to TRBD1. CDR1 WSHSY and CDR2 SAAADI come from the germline V gene. The CDR3 extends over 14 amino acids. The V gene end was trimmed by 6 bases and the J gene end by 3 bases; junction bases not matched to a gene: 5.

The rearrangement uses TRBV28 and TRBJ1-1; 10 positions match TRBD1. This CDR3 region has 14 residues. Germline V gene data show CDR1 as MDHEN and CDR2 as SYDVKM. Germline trimming cut 9 bases from V and 5 bases from J; bases unmatched to any gene: 9. The CDR3 sequence is CASKRDRGNTEAFF. DNA of the CDR3: TGTGCCAGTAAACGGGACAGGGGAAATACTGAAGCTTTCTTT.

The V call is TRBV19, the J call TRBJ2-6; 10 bases match TRBD1. This CDR3 has 19 amino acids. Germline V gene lookup returns CDR1 LNHDA and CDR2 SQIVND (reference sequence). J was trimmed by 0 bases and V by 7 bases; bases with no gene match: 12. The CDR3 region has the DNA TGTGCCAGTAAAGGGGAGAGGGACAGGGGACTCTCTGGGGCCAACGTCCTGACTTTC. It yields the protein CASKGERDRGLSGANVLTF.

The chain is built from TRBV11-3 and TRBJ2-5; the D is unclear. Germline values: CDR1 SGHNT, CDR2 YENEEA. There are 13 residues in the CDR3. Between the trimmed V and J ends, which lost 1 base and 3 bases, there was a span of 6 bases. The CDR3 nucleotides read TGTGCCAGCAGCTTAGCAAGCAAAGAGACCCAGTACTTC. Amino acids: CASSLASKETQYF. Combining the CDR3 with reference TRBV11-3 and TRBJ2-5 gives the whole variable domain EAGVVQSPRYKIIEKKQPVAFWCNPISGHNTLYWYLQNLGQGPELLIRYENEEAVDDSQLPKDRFSAERLKGVDSTLKIQPAELGDSAVYLCASSLASKETQYFGPGTRLLVL.

Of note for this clone: In the same sample, other DNA sequences code for this CDR3. This chain joins TRBV7-9 and TRBJ1-1, with unresolved D. CDR3 length equals 14 residues. Trimming left V 1 base short and J 1 base short, with 7 bases between. The germline V gene has CDR1 SEHNR and CDR2 FQNEAQ (reference sequence). This CDR3 is CASSLEAGNTEAFF. The CDR3 DNA reads as TGTGCCAGCAGCTTAGAGGCGGGGAACACTGAAGCTTTCTTT. Together with reference TRBV7-9 and TRBJ1-1, the CDR3 gives the full variable domain: DTGVSQNPRHKITKRGQNVTFRCDPISEHNRLYWYRQTLGQGPEFLTYFQNEAQLEKSRLLSDRFSAERPKGSFSTLEIQRTEQGDSAMYLCASSLEAGNTEAFFGQGTRLTVV.

The chain couples TRBV29-1 to TRBJ2-5, with a weak D call TRBD1 (6 bases). Germline V gives CDR1 SQVTM, CDR2 ANQGSEA. Between the trimmed V and J ends, which lost 8 bases and 0 bases, there was a span of 10 bases. This CDR3 region has 12 residues. The CDR3 DNA follows: TGCAGCTCCCGGACAGACCAAGAGACCCAGTACTTC. Translation: CSSRTDQETQYF.

This chain joins TRBV5-1 and TRBJ2-5; possible D gene TRBD2, 6 bases. The germline V and J ends were trimmed by 4 bases and 5 bases, with 15 bases remaining between them. Per the germline V gene, CDR1 is SGHRS and CDR2 is YFSETQ. This CDR3 has 14 residues. CDR3 amino acids: CASSGDWRVETQYF. In DNA form, the CDR3 reads TGCGCCAGCAGCGGGGACTGGAGGGTGGAGACCCAGTACTTC.

V is TRBV6-5 and J is TRBJ2-7; 7 bases align to TRBD2. This CDR3 is 16 amino acids long. CDR1 and CDR2 (germline): MNHEY, SVGAGI. The V segment lost 0 bases and the J segment 4 bases; nucleotides outside the gene matches: 9. CDR3 residues: CASSYSASGMGYEQYF. The DNA for the CDR3 is TGTGCCAGCAGTTACTCGGCTAGCGGAATGGGATACGAGCAGTACTTC.

This chain connects TRBV28 to TRBJ1-1, with 10 nucleotides matching TRBD1. The CDR3 is 15 residues long. Trimming took 6 bases from V and 6 from J; bases not matched to a gene: 10. Germline assignment: CDR1 MDHEN and CDR2 SYDVKM. The CDR3 DNA sequence: TGTGCCAGCAGCCTTCCGACAGGGGGCGAATCTGAAGCTTTCTTT. This codes for CASSLPTGGESEAFF.

The genes are TRBV5-1 and TRBJ1-3, with 7 bases that match TRBD1. Germline trimming cut 2 bases from V and 8 bases from J; bases unmatched to any gene: 10. The CDR3 consists of 15 residues. Germline V lookup: CDR1 SGHRS, CDR2 YFSETQ. CDR3 DNA: TGCGCCAGCAGCTTACAGGGGTATTGGGCCGACACCATATATTTT. It specifies CASSLQGYWADTIYF.